Listed below are T cell receptor beta chains from one sample, sequenced in a study of sequential checkpoint blockade in melanoma. Repertoires were generated with immunoSEQ multiplex PCR, while TCRdb's copy carries only in-frame clones and drops some. The data show 10,000 or so clones, just under 85% seen once. Sequences were derived from CD8+ T cells sorted from blood (inferred from file names), sampled from a patient given nivolumab and ipilimumab in sequence. The receptors here all came from a human donor with melanoma. The CDR3 runs from the conserved cysteine through the conserved F or W. D genes are given only for firm matches. The size field is filled for only some rows; it gives once, few, many or a size class.

TRBV7-9	few	TRBD1	TRBJ2-1	TGTGCCAGCAGCTTGGGACAGGGGGCATTCAATGAGCAGTTCTTC	CASSLGQGAFNEQFF
TRBV19	.	TRBD2	TRBJ2-7	TGTGCCAGTAATCCTAGCGGGGACTACGAGCAGTACTTC	CASNPSGDYEQYF
TRBV4-2	once	TRBD2	TRBJ2-3	TGTGCCAGCAGCCCGCCCGGGGGAAGGACTAGTCGAGGCACAGATACGCAGTATTTT	CASSPPGGRTSRGTDTQYF
TRBV6-5	.	.	TRBJ1-6	TGTGCCAGCAGTTACTATACGGGAGGTTCACCCCTCCACTTT	CASSYYTGGSPLHF
TRBV9	.	.	TRBJ1-4	TGTGCCAGCAGCATACGAGGTGCAACTAATGAAAAACTGTTTTTT	CASSIRGATNEKLFF
TRBV27	.	TRBD1	TRBJ2-7	TGTGCCAGCAGTCTTCCCGGGACAGGGGAGTACGAGCAGTACTTC	CASSLPGTGEYEQYF
TRBV5-6	.	TRBD1	TRBJ2-7	TGTGCCAGCAGCTTGGGGCCACAGGGGCTCGCCGAGCAGTACTTC	CASSLGPQGLAEQYF
TRBV28	.	.	TRBJ1-5	TGTGCCAGCACCCGGAGGAATCAGCCCCAGCATTTT	CASTRRNQPQHF
TRBV27	.	TRBD1	TRBJ1-2	TGTGCCAGCAGGGGCAGGGACAGGGGGCGCGACTATGGCTACACCTTC	CASRGRDRGRDYGYTF
TRBV7-9	.	.	TRBJ1-5	TGTGCCAGCAGCGTAGGGGACACCAATCAGCCCCAGCATTTT	CASSVGDTNQPQHF
TRBV6-5	.	TRBD2	TRBJ2-7	TGTGCCAGCAGTCCCCGGGGGGTCCCCTACGAGCAGTACTTC	CASSPRGVPYEQYF
TRBV27	.	TRBD1	TRBJ2-7	TGTGCCAGCAGTTTAATAAACAGGGGGCGTGAGCAGTACTTC	CASSLINRGREQYF
TRBV28	.	.	TRBJ1-5	TGTGCCAGCAGTTATCGGGGGGCGCGGGTCAATCAGCCCCAGCATTTT	CASSYRGARVNQPQHF
TRBV11-3	.	TRBD1	TRBJ1-1	TGTGCCAGCAGCACCCAGACAGGGATGACGCGAACTTTCTTT	CASSTQTGMTRTFF
TRBV4-2	few	TRBD1	TRBJ2-2	TGTGCCAGCAGCCAAGAGGAAGGGGGCGGCGGGGAGCTGTTTTTT	CASSQEEGGGGELFF
TRBV5-1	once	.	TRBJ2-1	TGCGCCAGCAGCTCCCGACAGGAGCAGTTCTTC	CASSSRQEQFF
TRBV10-1	.	.	TRBJ1-1	TGCGCCAGCAGTTCGGCAGGGCTCGCTTTCTTT	CASSSAGLAFF
TRBV4-1	.	TRBD1	TRBJ1-2	TGCGCCAGCAGCCAGGAGGACAGGGAAAACTATGGCTACACCTTC	CASSQEDRENYGYTF
TRBV6-1	.	.	TRBJ2-5	TGTGCCAGCAGTGAATTGGGGGCCCAAGAGACCCAGTACTTC	CASSELGAQETQYF
TRBV6-6	.	TRBD1	TRBJ1-2	TGTGCCAGCAGGGAGTTGGCAGGGGGCAATTATGGCTACACCTTC	CASRELAGGNYGYTF
TRBV29-1	.	TRBD1	TRBJ2-6	TGCAGCGTTGAAGGGGAGGGACAGGGGGCGAGTGGGGCCAACGTCCTGACTTTC	CSVEGEGQGASGANVLTF
TRBV7-3	.	TRBD2	TRBJ2-2	TGTGCCAGCAGCCAGACTAGCGGGTGGACCGCGAACACCGGGGAGCTGTTTTTT	CASSQTSGWTANTGELFF
TRBV28	.	.	TRBJ2-7	TGTGCCAGCAGTTTATTTGGTCAGGGCTACGAGCAGTACTTC	CASSLFGQGYEQYF
TRBV18	.	TRBD2	TRBJ2-7	TGTGCCAGCTCACCAGAAGGGACTAGCGTATCCTACGAGCAGTACTTC	CASSPEGTSVSYEQYF
TRBV4-1	.	TRBD1	TRBJ2-1	TGCGCCAGCAGCCAAGAAGAGTGGACAGGGGTCAGGCAGTTCTTC	CASSQEEWTGVRQFF
TRBV7-2	few	TRBD1	TRBJ2-3	TGTGCCAGCAAACACCGGGACAGGGGGACAGATACGCAGTATTTT	CASKHRDRGTDTQYF
TRBV4-1	.	.	TRBJ2-5	TGCGCCAGCAGCCAAGAGAGAGAGACCCAGTACTTC	CASSQERETQYF
TRBV28	.	.	TRBJ1-2	TGTGCCAGCAGTTTAGTAGGGGGTAGTTTAGGCTACACCTTC	CASSLVGGSLGYTF
TRBV5-1	.	TRBD2	TRBJ2-7	TGCGCCAGCAGCTGGGCGACTAGCGGGGACGGCTACGAGCAGTACTTC	CASSWATSGDGYEQYF
TRBV7-9	.	.	TRBJ2-7	TGTGCCAGCAGCTTCCCAGGGGGGAGCTACGAGCAGTACTTC	CASSFPGGSYEQYF
TRBV7-2	.	.	TRBJ1-1	TGTGCCAGCAGCTCAAATCGGAGGACTGAAGCTTTCTTT	CASSSNRRTEAFF
TRBV19	.	TRBD2	TRBJ2-1	TGTGCCAGTAGATTGGGGACTAGCGGGGGACTGTCTGAGCAGTTCTTC	CASRLGTSGGLSEQFF
TRBV5-6	.	.	TRBJ1-6	TGTGCCAGCAGCTTTGGCACCTTCTCCTATAATTCACCCCTCCACTTT	CASSFGTFSYNSPLHF
TRBV7-9	.	.	TRBJ1-5	TGTGCCAGCAGCTTGGCAGGTGGCAATCAGCCCCAGCATTTT	CASSLAGGNQPQHF
TRBV18	few	TRBD1	TRBJ1-6	TGTGCCAGCTCACCGACAGGGAGCTACTCACCCCTCCACTTT	CASSPTGSYSPLHF
TRBV4-3	.	TRBD2	TRBJ2-3	TGCGCCAGCAGCCAAGATACTAGCGGGGGGTGGGATACGCAGTATTTT	CASSQDTSGGWDTQYF
TRBV4-2	.	.	TRBJ2-1	TGTGCCAGCAGCCAAGATATGCTAGCTGGCGAGCAGTTCTTC	CASSQDMLAGEQFF
TRBV19	.	.	TRBJ2-3	TGTGCCAGTAGTGGGAGCCCCACTAGCACAGATACGCAGTATTTT	CASSGSPTSTDTQYF
TRBV28	few	.	TRBJ1-6	TGTGCCAGCACTTACGACATGTATAATTCACCCCTCCACTTT	CASTYDMYNSPLHF
TRBV27	.	.	TRBJ2-7	TGTGCCAGCAGTTTGGTGGAGAGCTCCTACGAGCAGTACTTC	CASSLVESSYEQYF
TRBV6-6	.	.	TRBJ1-1	TGTGCCAGCAGTTGGGGGCATGGGAACACTGAAGCTTTCTTT	CASSWGHGNTEAFF
TRBV7-8	once	.	TRBJ2-7	TGTGCCAGCAGCTTAGCGTACGGGGACTACGAGCAGTACTTC	CASSLAYGDYEQYF
TRBV7-9	.	.	TRBJ2-7	TGTGCCAGCAGCTCTCCCGACTCCTCCTACGAGCAGTACTTC	CASSSPDSSYEQYF
TRBV9	.	.	TRBJ1-1	TGTGCCAGCAGCGCAACAGGGACTGAAGCTTTCTTT	CASSATGTEAFF
TRBV9	.	.	TRBJ2-2	TGTGCCAGCAGCGTAGTAACGGGGAACACCGGGGAGCTGTTTTTT	CASSVVTGNTGELFF
TRBV5-6	.	.	TRBJ2-7	TGTGCCAGCAGCTCGGGATCATACGAGCAGTACTTC	CASSSGSYEQYF
TRBV2	few	.	TRBJ1-4	TGTGCCAGCGGCCCTTTTGCAACTAATGAAAAACTGTTTTTT	CASGPFATNEKLFF
TRBV7-9	.	TRBD1	TRBJ2-3	TGTGCCAGCAGCTACAGGACAGGGAGCACAGATACGCAGTATTTT	CASSYRTGSTDTQYF
TRBV19	few	TRBD2	TRBJ2-3	TGTGCCAGTAAAGAAATGGGAGCGGGGGCAGATACGCAGTATTTT	CASKEMGAGADTQYF